What follows are 29 T cell receptor beta chains derived from one specimen sequenced in a study of cytomegalovirus exposure and HLA in healthy donors. PCR was performed using 60 Vbeta and 13 Jbeta primers. Assay: immunoSEQ multiplex PCR; the TCRdb copy retains only in-frame clones and omits some. The sample shows roughly 150,000 clones, around two thirds of them seen only once. The sequencing input was PBMCs. The receptor source for this set is a man aged 25 to 40 in good health and CMV-seropositive.

The CDR3 region is CASSLSLRAEQYF. The CDR3 coding sequence is TGTGCCAGCAGTTTATCCCTCCGAGCCGAGCAGTACTTC. The rearrangement uses TRBV27 and TRBJ2-7; D not certain. CDR3 length: 13 residues. The germline CDR1 and CDR2 sequences are MNHEY and SMNVEV (reference sequence). Trimming removed 0 bases from V and 6 bases from J, with 9 bases in between.

The V call is TRBV4-1, the J call TRBJ2-7, with 9 bases lining up with TRBD2. The CDR3 runs to 16 residues. In germline, CDR1 is MGHRA, CDR2 YSYEKL. V lost 1 base to trimming and J lost 2 bases; unmatched junction nucleotides: 6. CDR3 nucleotide sequence: TGCGCCAGCAGCCAAGGGTCGACTAGCGGAGCCTACGAGCAGTACTTC. This sequence encodes CASSQGSTSGAYEQYF.

The chain couples TRBV5-6 to TRBJ2-3; possibly TRBD2 for D (6 bases). Germline V gene sequence: CDR1 SGHDT, CDR2 YYEEEE. The CDR3 contains 16 residues. V was shortened by 0 bases and J by 2 bases, with 13 bases between the two germline ends. The CDR3 nucleotides are TGTGCCAGCAGCTTGGTCCTGTCGGACTACACAGATACGCAGTATTTT. It codes for CASSLVLSDYTDTQYF.

The rearrangement joins TRBV18 to TRBJ1-1, with 8 positions matching TRBD1. Germline trimming cut 6 bases from V and 5 bases from J; bases unmatched to any gene: 8. The CDR3 length is 14 residues. Germline V lookup: CDR1 KGHSH, CDR2 LQKENI. The CDR3 reads CASSLGQGGTEAFF. Written as DNA, the CDR3 is TGTGCCAGCTCCCTTGGACAGGGAGGGACTGAAGCTTTCTTT.

This chain connects TRBV29-1 to TRBJ2-1, with D maybe TRBD2 (6 bases). CDR1 and CDR2 from the germline V gene are SQVTM and ANQGSEA. V was pared by 3 bases and J by 6 bases, with 9 bases between. The CDR3 is made up of 12 amino acids. The DNA for the CDR3 is TGCAGCGTTGAGGGGGGTACCAATGAGCAGTTCTTC. This gives the protein CSVEGGTNEQFF.

The chain has TRBV6-1 and TRBJ2-1, with 9 bases identical to TRBD2. The germline gives CDR1 MNHNS, CDR2 SASEGT. The CDR3 loop spans 17 amino acids. V lost 3 bases and J lost 4; bases outside the gene matches: 10. In DNA, the CDR3 is TGTGCCAGCAGTGACCCCTTAGCGGGAGCTTTGTACAATGAGCAGTTCTTC. Amino acid sequence: CASSDPLAGALYNEQFF.

The J gene is TRBJ2-3, the V gene TRBV5-1; 15 positions match TRBD2. The CDR3 spans 17 residues. J was trimmed by 8 bases and V by 4 bases; bases with no gene match: 11. CDR1 is SGHRS and CDR2 is YFSETQ in the germline V gene. The CDR3 nucleotides read TGCGCCAGCAGCCCCTTCCCGGGACTAGCGGGGGGATCTACGCAGTATTTT. Translation: CASSPFPGLAGGSTQYF.

With respect to this clone: This same CDR3 is encoded by further DNA sequences in the sample. The chain combines TRBV25-1 with TRBJ1-4, with D possibly being TRBD1 (5 bases). V dropped 3 bases and J dropped 8 bases, with 10 bases sitting between them. This CDR3 has 13 amino acids. CDR1 and CDR2 from the germline V gene are MGHDK and SYGVNS. In DNA, the CDR3 is TGTGCCAGCAGTGACAGGGTGGGAGAAAAACTGTTTTTT. Protein: CASSDRVGEKLFF.

The chain joins TRBV28 to TRBJ1-4, with TRBD1 matching over 9 bases. J gave up 7 bases and V 4 bases, and 13 bases lay outside the gene matches. The CDR3 has 17 amino acids. Germline lookup yields CDR1 MDHEN and CDR2 SYDVKM. CDR3 protein: CASSWWGQGQHREKLFF. DNA for the CDR3: TGTGCCAGCAGTTGGTGGGGACAGGGACAGCACCGTGAAAAACTGTTTTTT. The full variable domain, rest sourced from reference TRBV28 and TRBJ1-4, is DVKVTQSSRYLVKRTGEKVFLECVQDMDHENMFWYRQDPGLGLRLIYFSYDVKMKEKGDIPEGYSVSREKKERFSLILESASTNQTSMYLCASSWWGQGQHREKLFFGSGTQLSVL.

The rearrangement uses TRBV19 and TRBJ2-6; D possibly corresponds to TRBD1 (5 bases). Trimming removed 8 bases from V and 2 bases from J, with 13 bases in between. This CDR3 spans 15 amino acids. The germline gives CDR1 LNHDA, CDR2 SQIVND (reference sequence). CDR3 residues: CASGSRGPGANVLTF. The CDR3 nucleotides read TGTGCCAGTGGGTCTAGGGGCCCTGGGGCCAACGTCCTGACTTTC.

The sample holds one count of this clone. The V and J genes are TRBV6-5 and TRBJ1-1, with D unresolved. Trimming cost V 5 bases and J 6 bases, with 4 bases left between them. CDR1 is MNHEY, CDR2 SVGAGI, per germline. This CDR3 has 10 residues. DNA of the CDR3: TGTGCCAGCAGTGGCCCTGAAGCTTTCTTT. Residues: CASSGPEAFF.

A note on this clone: The sample has other DNA sequences that encode this CDR3 too. The CDR3 region is CASSLSGQETQYF. CDR3 sequence (DNA): TGTGCCAGCAGCTTATCGGGACAAGAGACCCAGTACTTC. The gene calls are TRBV7-9 and TRBJ2-5; possibly TRBD2 for D (5 bases). The germline gives CDR1 SEHNR, CDR2 FQNEAQ (reference sequence). V was pared by 2 bases and J by 2 bases, with 6 bases between. The CDR3 has 13 amino acids.

The chain employs TRBV9 and TRBJ2-2; 12 bases map to TRBD1. The V gene end was trimmed by 3 bases and the J gene end by 7 bases; junction bases not matched to a gene: 4. Germline lookup yields CDR1 SGDLS and CDR2 YYNGEE. The CDR3 is 15 residues long. The CDR3 region has the DNA TGTGCCAGCAGCGCGGGACAGGGGGCGGTCGGGGAGCTGTTTTTT. The encoded protein is CASSAGQGAVGELFF.

The chain carries TRBV4-1 and TRBJ1-2, with D hard to call. The CDR3 runs to 14 residues. With 0 bases removed from V and 8 bases from J, the gap between germline ends came to 13 bases. Per germline, CDR1 MGHRA and CDR2 YSYEKL. The CDR3 DNA reads as TGCGCCAGCAGCCAAGAAACGCCGGCGGTGGGCTACACCTTC. It specifies CASSQETPAVGYTF.

The V and J genes are TRBV6-1 and TRBJ2-1; D is perhaps TRBD2 (6 bases). The CDR3 runs 15 residues. Per the germline V gene, CDR1 is MNHNS and CDR2 is SASEGT. The germline V and J ends were trimmed by 5 bases and 8 bases, with 19 bases remaining between them. This chain's CDR3 is CASSLERGSLDEQFF. The CDR3 bases are TGTGCCAGCAGTCTAGAACGGGGGTCTCTCGATGAGCAGTTCTTC.

The rearrangement links TRBV12-5 to TRBJ1-5, with 8 bases that match TRBD1. The trim removed 6 bases at V and 4 bases at J, leaving 8 bases unmatched. The germline CDR1 and CDR2 sequences are LGHNT and FRNRAP. The CDR3 is made up of 15 amino acids. The CDR3 here is CASGLDRALNQPQHF. The DNA for the CDR3 is TGTGCTAGTGGCCTGGACAGGGCTTTGAATCAGCCCCAGCATTTT.

This chain uses TRBV13 with TRBJ1-4; 9 bases are a match to TRBD1. The CDR3 consists of 15 residues. Germline CDR1 is PRHDT and CDR2 is FYEKMQ (reference sequence). V was pared by 4 bases and J by 8 bases, with 8 bases of the junction left unmatched. CDR3 in amino acids: CASSSPGQGFEKLFF. As DNA, the CDR3 is TGTGCCAGCAGCTCCCCGGGACAGGGTTTCGAAAAACTGTTTTTT.

The gene calls are TRBV7-9 and TRBJ2-1; 9 bases map to TRBD2. This CDR3 comprises 16 residues. Unmatched junction bases numbered 12, after V lost 7 bases and J lost 5 bases. Germline assignment: CDR1 SEHNR and CDR2 FQNEAQ (reference sequence). CDR3 nucleotide sequence: TGTGCCAGCAATCCTCTAGCGGGATTCAGACACAATGAGCAGTTCTTC. Its protein product is CASNPLAGFRHNEQFF.

The rearrangement joins TRBV28 to TRBJ1-2; 12 bases match TRBD1. The junction had 11 bases not matched to a gene; V was cut back by 6 bases and J by 3 bases. Germline V gives CDR1 MDHEN, CDR2 SYDVKM. The length of the CDR3 is 17 residues. CDR3 residues: CASRVSGQGAIDYGYTF. Written as DNA, the CDR3 is TGTGCCAGCAGGGTATCGGGACAGGGGGCCATCGACTATGGCTACACCTTC.

The chain uses TRBV7-2 and TRBJ2-2; 7 bases are shared with TRBD1. Germline V gene data show CDR1 as SGHTA and CDR2 as FQGNSA. The CDR3 extends over 14 amino acids. Trimming took 5 bases from V and 6 from J; bases not matched to a gene: 6. CDR3 bases: TGTGCCAGCAGCCCCCTTCAGGGGGCCGGGGAGCTGTTTTTT. Amino acid sequence: CASSPLQGAGELFF. Full variable domain (remainder filled in from reference TRBV7-2 and TRBJ2-2): GAGVSQSPSNKVTEKGKDVELRCDPISGHTALYWYRQSLGQGLEFLIYFQGNSAPDKSGLPSDRFSAERTGGSVSTLTIQRTQQEDSAVYLCASSPLQGAGELFFGEGSRLTVL.

J is TRBJ2-1 and V is TRBV6-1; D might be TRBD2 (7 bases). Per germline, CDR1 MNHNS and CDR2 SASEGT. CDR3 length: 18 residues. V lost 2 bases and J lost 6, with 23 bases in between. Here the CDR3 DNA reads TGTGCCAGCAGTGAACGCGTTGGGACAACTGGGAGGGTCAATGAGCAGTTCTTC. Amino acid sequence: CASSERVGTTGRVNEQFF.

The chain uses TRBV27 and TRBJ2-1; 9 nucleotides align to TRBD2. The V and J ends lost 8 bases and 7 bases, in that order; junction bases with no gene match: 12. The CDR3 runs to 15 residues. Germline lookup yields CDR1 MNHEY and CDR2 SMNVEV (reference sequence). Written as DNA, the CDR3 is TGTGCCAGCTCCTCTCTAGCGGGACGTTTTAATGAGCAGTTCTTC. Its protein is CASSSLAGRFNEQFF.

This rearrangement joins TRBV30 to TRBJ1-6; the D gene is possibly TRBD1 (5 bases). The CDR3 sequence is 14 residues long. Germline V gene lookup returns CDR1 GTSNPN and CDR2 SVGIG (reference sequence). V was cut by 2 bases and J by 6 bases, with 11 bases left in between. The CDR3: CAWSRGQLNSPLHF. The DNA for the CDR3 is TGTGCCTGGAGTAGGGGCCAGCTTAATTCACCCCTCCACTTT.

This chain connects TRBV7-9 to TRBJ1-4; 7 nucleotides line up with TRBD1. This CDR3 contains 14 residues. CDR1 and CDR2 from the germline V gene are SEHNR and FQNEAQ (reference sequence). Trimming took 8 bases from V and 3 from J; bases not matched to a gene: 6. The CDR3 coding sequence is TGTGCCAGCGGACAGGCAGGCCCTAATGAAAAACTGTTTTTT. This gives the protein CASGQAGPNEKLFF.

The chain carries TRBV5-1 and TRBJ1-2; D perhaps matches TRBD1 (6 bases). This CDR3 is built from 13 residues. V was pared by 4 bases and J by 4 bases, with 11 bases between. Germline assignment: CDR1 SGHRS and CDR2 YFSETQ. The CDR3 sequence is CASSDQGTYGYTF. DNA for the CDR3: TGCGCCAGCAGCGACCAGGGGACCTATGGCTACACCTTC.

The rearrangement links TRBV28 to TRBJ2-2, with D perhaps TRBD2 (5 bases). Germline CDR1 reads MDHEN; CDR2 reads SYDVKM. CDR3 length: 13 amino acids. V was cut by 11 bases and J by 4 bases, with 14 bases left in between. The CDR3 reads CASTFGLTGELFF. The DNA of the CDR3 is TGTGCCTCCACATTCGGACTCACCGGGGAGCTGTTTTTT.

This clone was seen ten or more times. V gene TRBV5-1 combines with J gene TRBJ2-7; TRBD2 is a possible D gene (6 bases). Germline loops: CDR1 SGHRS, CDR2 YFSETQ. This CDR3 region has 16 residues. The V end lost 5 bases, the J end lost 0 bases, and 18 bases lay between the germline ends. The CDR3 DNA reads TGCGCCAGCAGAGGAGGGGACGGGACGTACTCCTACGAGCAGTACTTC. Its translation: CASRGGDGTYSYEQYF.

The chain recombines TRBV19 with TRBJ2-1; TRBD2 matches at 13 bases. This CDR3 has 19 amino acids. Germline assignment: CDR1 LNHDA and CDR2 SQIVND (reference sequence). With V trimmed by 3 bases and J by 0 bases, 8 bases remained unmatched. The chain's CDR3 is CASSMSPGTSGDSYNEQFF. For the CDR3, the DNA is TGTGCCAGTAGTATGAGTCCCGGGACTAGCGGGGACTCCTACAATGAGCAGTTCTTC.

This rearrangement joins TRBV28 to TRBJ2-7, with 10 bases matching TRBD1. Germline CDR1 is MDHEN and CDR2 is SYDVKM. J lost 5 bases, V lost 5 bases, and 12 bases had no gene match. The CDR3 is 16 amino acids. CDR3 DNA sequence: TGTGCCAGCAGTCAACGAACGACAGGGGGCGTCGACGAGCAGTACTTC. This encodes CASSQRTTGGVDEQYF.